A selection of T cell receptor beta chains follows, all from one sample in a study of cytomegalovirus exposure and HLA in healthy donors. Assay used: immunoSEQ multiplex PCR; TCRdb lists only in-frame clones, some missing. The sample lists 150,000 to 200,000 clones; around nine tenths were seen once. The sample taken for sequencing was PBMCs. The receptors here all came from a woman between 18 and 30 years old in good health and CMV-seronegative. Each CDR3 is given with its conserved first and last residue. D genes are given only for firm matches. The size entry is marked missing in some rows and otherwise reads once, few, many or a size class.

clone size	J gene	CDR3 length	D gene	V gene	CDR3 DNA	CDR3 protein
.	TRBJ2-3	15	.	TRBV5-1	TGCGCCAGCAGCGACGGCGGCTCGAGCACAGATACGCAGTATTTT	CASSDGGSSTDTQYF
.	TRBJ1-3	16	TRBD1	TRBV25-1	TGTGCCAGCAGCCCAGGGGGACAGGGGTCGGGAAACACCATATATTTT	CASSPGGQGSGNTIYF
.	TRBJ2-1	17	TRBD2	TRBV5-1	TGCGCCAGCAGCTCCATACCGTCTAGCGGGGGAAAGTATGAGCAGTTCTTC	CASSSIPSSGGKYEQFF
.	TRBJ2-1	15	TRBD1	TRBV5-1	TGCGCCAGCAACCGCAACAGGGGGTTCTACAATGAGCAGTTCTTC	CASNRNRGFYNEQFF
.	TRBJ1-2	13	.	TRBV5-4	TGTGCCAGCAGCTTGGCAGGCCGAAGTAGCTACACCTTC	CASSLAGRSSYTF
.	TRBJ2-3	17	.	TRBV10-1	TGCGCCAGCAGTCCTAGCCACCAAGAGGGCCCGAGGGATACGCAGTATTTT	CASSPSHQEGPRDTQYF
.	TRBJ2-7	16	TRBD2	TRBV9	TGTGCCAGCAGCGTAGGGCTAGCGGGGGGGACCTACGAGCAGTACTTC	CASSVGLAGGTYEQYF
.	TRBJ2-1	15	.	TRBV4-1	TGCGCCAGCCTAAGCACGGACAGAATGGATAATGAGCAGTTCTTC	CASLSTDRMDNEQFF
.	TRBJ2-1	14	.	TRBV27	TGTGCCAGCAGTTTAGGGCAGGGAAGAGGTGAGCAGTTCTTC	CASSLGQGRGEQFF
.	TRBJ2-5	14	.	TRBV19	TGTGCCAGTAGTCCGCGGGACTCCGAGGAGACCCAGTACTTC	CASSPRDSEETQYF
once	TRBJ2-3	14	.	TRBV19	TGTGCCAGCTCAGTCCCCGGGGGTCCGTATACGCAGTATTTT	CASSVPGGPYTQYF
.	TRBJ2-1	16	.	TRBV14	TGTGCCAGCAGCTACAAGCGTAAGGAACTGTACAATGAGCAGTTCTTC	CASSYKRKELYNEQFF
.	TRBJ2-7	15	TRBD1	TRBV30	TGTGCCTGGAGTGAGGGGACAGGGTGGTCTGGCGAGCAGTACTTC	CAWSEGTGWSGEQYF
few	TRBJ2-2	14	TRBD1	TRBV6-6	TGTGCCAGCAGTAAGGACAGGGACACCGGGGAGCTGTTTTTT	CASSKDRDTGELFF
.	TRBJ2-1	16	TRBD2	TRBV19	TGTGCCAGTAGTATAGGGGGGGGAGCGGGATACAATGAGCAGTTCTTC	CASSIGGGAGYNEQFF
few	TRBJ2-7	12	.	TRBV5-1	TGCGCCAGCTGGGACTCCCCGCTGGAGCAGTACTTC	CASWDSPLEQYF
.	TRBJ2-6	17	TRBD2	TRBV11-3	TGTGCCAGCACCTGGGAGGGTTTAAATCCTGGGGCCAACGTCCTGACTTTC	CASTWEGLNPGANVLTF
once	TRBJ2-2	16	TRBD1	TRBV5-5	TGTGCCAGCAGCTTGGCAGGGGGCGAGGCTAGCGGGGAGCTGTTTTTT	CASSLAGGEASGELFF
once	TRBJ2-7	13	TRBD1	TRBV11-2	TGTGCCAGCAGCGTGGGACAGAGTTACGAGCAGTACTTC	CASSVGQSYEQYF
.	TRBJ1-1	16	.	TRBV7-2	TGTGCCAGCAGCTTAGCGCGGTCAGGGCGCGGCACTGAAGCTTTCTTT	CASSLARSGRGTEAFF